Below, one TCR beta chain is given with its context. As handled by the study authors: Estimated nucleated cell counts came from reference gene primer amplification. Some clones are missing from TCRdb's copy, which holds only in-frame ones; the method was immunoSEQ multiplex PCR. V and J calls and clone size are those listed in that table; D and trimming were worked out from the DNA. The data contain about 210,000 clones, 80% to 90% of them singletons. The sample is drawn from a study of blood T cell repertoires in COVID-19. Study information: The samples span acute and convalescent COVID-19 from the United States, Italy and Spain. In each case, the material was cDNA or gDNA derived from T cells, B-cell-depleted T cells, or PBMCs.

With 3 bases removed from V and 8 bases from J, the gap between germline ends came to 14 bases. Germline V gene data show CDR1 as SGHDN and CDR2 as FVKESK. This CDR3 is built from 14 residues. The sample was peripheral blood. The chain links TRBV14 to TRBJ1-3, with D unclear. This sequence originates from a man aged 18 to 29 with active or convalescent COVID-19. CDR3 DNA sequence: TGTGCCAGCAGCCAGGTAAGAAGGAGGGACACCATATATTTT. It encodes CASSQVRRRDTIYF. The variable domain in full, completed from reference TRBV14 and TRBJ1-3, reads EAGVTQFPSHSVIEKGQTVTLRCDPISGHDNLYWYRRVMGKEIKFLLHFVKESKQDESGMPNNRFLAERTGGTYSTLKVQPAELEDSGVYFCASSQVRRRDTIYFGEGSWLTVV.